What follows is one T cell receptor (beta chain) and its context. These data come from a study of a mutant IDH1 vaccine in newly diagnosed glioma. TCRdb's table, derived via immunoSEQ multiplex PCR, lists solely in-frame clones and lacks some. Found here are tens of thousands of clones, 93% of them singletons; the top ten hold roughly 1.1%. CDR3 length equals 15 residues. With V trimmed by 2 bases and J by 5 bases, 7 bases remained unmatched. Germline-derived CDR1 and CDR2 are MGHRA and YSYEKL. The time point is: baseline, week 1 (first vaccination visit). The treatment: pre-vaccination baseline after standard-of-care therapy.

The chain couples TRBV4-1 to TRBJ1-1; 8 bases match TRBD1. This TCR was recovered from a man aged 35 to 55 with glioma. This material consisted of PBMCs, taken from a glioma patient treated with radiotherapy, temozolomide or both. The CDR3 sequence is CASSQFTGGGTEAFF. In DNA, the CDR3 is TGCGCCAGCAGCCAATTTACAGGGGGAGGGACTGAAGCTTTCTTT.